These T cell receptor beta chains were read from a single sample in a study of T cell responses to AZD1222 COVID-19 vaccine. Only in-frame clones appear in the TCRdb table, and some are missing; sequencing was by immunoSEQ multiplex PCR. The sample contains 150,000 or so clones, about nine tenths of which appear only once. The sequencing here drew on peripheral blood, taken on day 0 of AZD1222 vaccination. These receptor sequences come from an adult in good health. Both conserved end residues are part of each CDR3. Fields, in order: V gene, clone size, J gene, D gene, CDR3 protein, CDR3 DNA. A D gene is named only where the DNA matches it firmly. Clone size is not always given. Where it is, it says once, few, many or a class for expanded clones.

v_call: TRBV28; clone_size: NA; j_call: TRBJ2-7; d_call: NA; cdr3_aa: CASRSSPGGIYEQYF; cdr3_nt: TGTGCCAGCAGGTCTTCCCCTGGGGGCATTTACGAGCAGTACTTC
v_call: TRBV5-1; clone_size: once; j_call: TRBJ2-3; d_call: TRBD2; cdr3_aa: CASSITSGRTDTQYF; cdr3_nt: TGCGCCAGCAGTATAACTAGCGGGAGAACAGATACGCAGTATTTT
v_call: TRBV5-6; clone_size: NA; j_call: TRBJ2-1; d_call: TRBD2; cdr3_aa: CASSFREGRLNEQFF; cdr3_nt: TGTGCCAGCAGCTTTCGGGAGGGCCGATTGAATGAGCAGTTCTTC
v_call: TRBV5-1; clone_size: NA; j_call: TRBJ2-1; d_call: NA; cdr3_aa: CASSFQAGHNEQFF; cdr3_nt: TGCGCCAGCAGCTTTCAGGCCGGACACAATGAGCAGTTCTTC
v_call: TRBV14; clone_size: NA; j_call: TRBJ2-1; d_call: NA; cdr3_aa: CASSPLTSSGWGQDEQFF; cdr3_nt: TGTGCCAGCAGCCCCTTAACCTCTAGCGGGTGGGGACAGGATGAGCAGTTCTTC
v_call: TRBV19; clone_size: NA; j_call: TRBJ1-6; d_call: NA; cdr3_aa: CASSRSVKDSPLHF; cdr3_nt: TGTGCCAGTAGTCGTTCTGTAAAGGATTCACCCCTCCACTTT
v_call: TRBV5-4; clone_size: few; j_call: TRBJ2-5; d_call: NA; cdr3_aa: CASSLGQQETQYF; cdr3_nt: TGTGCCAGCAGCTTGGGACAGCAAGAGACCCAGTACTTC
v_call: TRBV2; clone_size: NA; j_call: TRBJ2-3; d_call: TRBD2; cdr3_aa: CAGRGADTQYF; cdr3_nt: TGTGCCGGACGGGGGGCAGATACGCAGTATTTT
v_call: TRBV30; clone_size: NA; j_call: TRBJ2-3; d_call: NA; cdr3_aa: CAWSVGQGITDTQYF; cdr3_nt: TGTGCCTGGAGTGTAGGTCAGGGGATCACAGATACGCAGTATTTT
v_call: TRBV6-1; clone_size: NA; j_call: TRBJ2-2; d_call: NA; cdr3_aa: CASSVTSGGRNTGELFF; cdr3_nt: TGTGCCAGCAGTGTCACCTCTGGGGGCCGGAACACCGGGGAGCTGTTTTTT
v_call: TRBV2; clone_size: once; j_call: TRBJ2-7; d_call: TRBD2; cdr3_aa: CASKTPELAGVGYEQYF; cdr3_nt: TGTGCCAGCAAAACCCCTGAGCTAGCGGGAGTAGGCTACGAGCAGTACTTC
v_call: TRBV11-3; clone_size: NA; j_call: TRBJ1-3; d_call: NA; cdr3_aa: CASSRRDRGNTIYF; cdr3_nt: TGTGCCAGCAGCAGAAGGGACCGCGGAAACACCATATATTTT
v_call: TRBV7-9; clone_size: NA; j_call: TRBJ1-2; d_call: TRBD1; cdr3_aa: CASSFSGSRQGNYGYTF; cdr3_nt: TGTGCCAGCAGCTTTTCCGGCTCTCGACAGGGCAACTATGGCTACACCTTC
v_call: TRBV27; clone_size: NA; j_call: TRBJ1-2; d_call: NA; cdr3_aa: CASSLLNKGYGYTF; cdr3_nt: TGTGCCAGCAGTTTACTCAACAAGGGCTATGGCTACACCTTC
v_call: TRBV21-1; clone_size: NA; j_call: TRBJ1-5; d_call: NA; cdr3_aa: CASSKGAVNQPQHF; cdr3_nt: TGTGCCAGCAGCAAAGGGGCAGTCAATCAGCCCCAGCATTTT
v_call: TRBV12-3/TRBV12-4; clone_size: NA; j_call: TRBJ1-1; d_call: NA; cdr3_aa: CASSPFGGHKAFF; cdr3_nt: TGTGCCAGCAGTCCGTTTGGAGGGCATAAGGCTTTCTTT
v_call: TRBV9; clone_size: NA; j_call: TRBJ2-3; d_call: TRBD2; cdr3_aa: CASSVEGGSSTDTQYF; cdr3_nt: TGTGCCAGCAGCGTAGAGGGCGGGAGTTCTACAGATACGCAGTATTTT
v_call: TRBV6-1; clone_size: NA; j_call: TRBJ1-4; d_call: TRBD1; cdr3_aa: CASSGYTGATNEKLFF; cdr3_nt: TGTGCCAGCAGTGGATATACAGGGGCTACGAATGAAAAACTGTTTTTT
v_call: TRBV7-2; clone_size: NA; j_call: TRBJ2-7; d_call: NA; cdr3_aa: CASSLRAGGLEVQYF; cdr3_nt: TGTGCCAGCAGCTTAAGGGCAGGGGGGCTGGAGGTGCAGTACTTC
v_call: TRBV4-2; clone_size: once; j_call: TRBJ2-1; d_call: TRBD2; cdr3_aa: CASSHDTGGYNEQFF; cdr3_nt: TGTGCCAGCAGCCATGACACGGGAGGCTACAATGAGCAGTTCTTC
v_call: TRBV28; clone_size: NA; j_call: TRBJ1-5; d_call: NA; cdr3_aa: CASSLFSASSRNQPQHF; cdr3_nt: TGTGCCAGCAGTTTATTTTCGGCTTCCTCACGCAATCAGCCCCAGCATTTT
v_call: TRBV7-9; clone_size: NA; j_call: TRBJ2-1; d_call: TRBD2; cdr3_aa: CASSLGLAGGRQQFF; cdr3_nt: TGTGCCAGCAGCTTAGGCCTAGCGGGAGGTAGGCAGCAGTTCTTC
v_call: TRBV5-1; clone_size: NA; j_call: TRBJ1-1; d_call: NA; cdr3_aa: CASSLDPSRNTEAFF; cdr3_nt: TGCGCCAGCAGCTTGGATCCCAGTCGGAACACTGAAGCTTTCTTT
v_call: TRBV28; clone_size: NA; j_call: TRBJ2-2; d_call: TRBD2; cdr3_aa: CASSLGSGSGELFF; cdr3_nt: TGTGCCAGCAGTTTGGGTAGCGGGTCCGGGGAGCTGTTTTTT
v_call: TRBV6-5; clone_size: NA; j_call: TRBJ2-3; d_call: NA; cdr3_aa: CASSYGPTTDTQYF; cdr3_nt: TGTGCCAGCAGTTACGGGCCCACCACAGATACGCAGTATTTT
v_call: TRBV29-1; clone_size: NA; j_call: TRBJ2-7; d_call: TRBD1; cdr3_aa: CSVRGGQGSFEQYF; cdr3_nt: TGCAGCGTGCGCGGGGGACAGGGATCTTTCGAGCAGTACTTC
v_call: TRBV30; clone_size: NA; j_call: TRBJ2-3; d_call: NA; cdr3_aa: CAWSSYGTIGTDTQYF; cdr3_nt: TGTGCCTGGAGTTCCTATGGGACAATTGGGACAGATACGCAGTATTTT
v_call: TRBV7-2; clone_size: NA; j_call: TRBJ2-3; d_call: NA; cdr3_aa: CASSPQPPSTDTQYF; cdr3_nt: TGTGCCAGCAGCCCTCAACCCCCCTCAACAGATACGCAGTATTTT
v_call: TRBV7-8; clone_size: once; j_call: TRBJ1-3; d_call: NA; cdr3_aa: CASSRSGNTIYF; cdr3_nt: TGTGCCAGCAGCCGCTCTGGAAACACCATATATTTT
v_call: TRBV4-1; clone_size: few; j_call: TRBJ2-7; d_call: TRBD1; cdr3_aa: CASSQRDRGLDEQYF; cdr3_nt: TGCGCCAGCAGCCAGAGGGACAGGGGGCTAGACGAGCAGTACTTC
v_call: TRBV28; clone_size: NA; j_call: TRBJ1-4; d_call: NA; cdr3_aa: CASSLRGENEKLFF; cdr3_nt: TGTGCCAGCAGTCTCAGGGGTGAGAATGAAAAACTGTTTTTT
v_call: TRBV6-5; clone_size: few; j_call: TRBJ1-3; d_call: NA; cdr3_aa: CASRGGASGNTIYF; cdr3_nt: TGTGCCAGCAGGGGAGGGGCATCTGGAAACACCATATATTTT
v_call: TRBV29-1; clone_size: NA; j_call: TRBJ2-1; d_call: TRBD2; cdr3_aa: CSASRTSGNNEQFF; cdr3_nt: TGCAGTGCTAGTCGGACTAGCGGGAATAATGAGCAGTTCTTC
v_call: TRBV6-2/TRBV6-3; clone_size: NA; j_call: TRBJ1-1; d_call: NA; cdr3_aa: CASSYGWNTEAFF; cdr3_nt: TGTGCCAGCAGTTACGGCTGGAACACTGAAGCTTTCTTT
v_call: TRBV5-1; clone_size: NA; j_call: TRBJ1-6; d_call: NA; cdr3_aa: CASSLEGGLGSPLHF; cdr3_nt: TGCGCCAGCAGCTTGGAGGGGGGCCTGGGTTCACCCCTCCACTTT
v_call: TRBV12-3/TRBV12-4; clone_size: NA; j_call: TRBJ2-1; d_call: NA; cdr3_aa: CASSTYGEQFF; cdr3_nt: TGTGCCAGCAGTACCTACGGGGAGCAGTTCTTC
v_call: TRBV7-3; clone_size: once; j_call: TRBJ2-1; d_call: TRBD1; cdr3_aa: CASSTRTGGNEQFF; cdr3_nt: TGTGCCAGCAGCACCAGGACAGGGGGCAACGAGCAGTTCTTC
v_call: TRBV19; clone_size: NA; j_call: TRBJ2-3; d_call: NA; cdr3_aa: CASSIDGEGPTDTQYF; cdr3_nt: TGTGCCAGTAGTATAGACGGAGAGGGACCCACGGATACGCAGTATTTT
v_call: TRBV27; clone_size: NA; j_call: TRBJ1-2; d_call: TRBD1; cdr3_aa: CASRSWGAGGSYGYTF; cdr3_nt: TGTGCCAGCAGGTCATGGGGGGCAGGGGGAAGCTATGGCTACACCTTC
v_call: TRBV7-2; clone_size: NA; j_call: TRBJ1-2; d_call: NA; cdr3_aa: CASSLKGQGYGYTF; cdr3_nt: TGTGCCAGCAGCTTAAAGGGGCAGGGGTATGGCTACACCTTC
v_call: TRBV5-1; clone_size: NA; j_call: TRBJ2-1; d_call: TRBD2; cdr3_aa: CASSILAFSYNEQFF; cdr3_nt: TGCGCCAGCAGCATACTAGCGTTCTCCTACAATGAGCAGTTCTTC
v_call: TRBV18; clone_size: NA; j_call: TRBJ2-1; d_call: TRBD2; cdr3_aa: CASSLGLAGGPLYNEQFF; cdr3_nt: TGTGCCAGCTCCCTGGGACTAGCGGGAGGCCCTCTCTACAATGAGCAGTTCTTC
v_call: TRBV10-3; clone_size: NA; j_call: TRBJ1-5; d_call: NA; cdr3_aa: CAISNADQPQHF; cdr3_nt: TGTGCCATCAGCAACGCGGATCAGCCCCAGCATTTT
v_call: TRBV5-1; clone_size: NA; j_call: TRBJ2-3; d_call: TRBD2; cdr3_aa: CASTPSGSVADTQYF; cdr3_nt: TGCGCCAGCACCCCTAGCGGGAGCGTGGCAGATACGCAGTATTTT
v_call: TRBV3-1/TRBV3-2; clone_size: NA; j_call: TRBJ2-3; d_call: NA; cdr3_aa: CASSQATIDTQYF; cdr3_nt: TGTGCCAGCAGCCAGGCGACAATAGATACGCAGTATTTT
v_call: TRBV27; clone_size: NA; j_call: TRBJ1-5; d_call: TRBD1; cdr3_aa: CASSRYGTDSNQPQHF; cdr3_nt: TGTGCCAGCAGTCGTTACGGGACAGATAGCAATCAGCCCCAGCATTTT
v_call: TRBV5-7; clone_size: NA; j_call: TRBJ1-5; d_call: NA; cdr3_aa: CASRGHVGDSNQPQHF; cdr3_nt: TGTGCCAGCAGGGGACATGTTGGAGATAGCAATCAGCCCCAGCATTTT
v_call: TRBV7-6; clone_size: NA; j_call: TRBJ2-5; d_call: TRBD2; cdr3_aa: CASSLTSGPRGETQYF; cdr3_nt: TGTGCCAGCAGCCTGACTAGCGGGCCAAGGGGAGAGACCCAGTACTTC
v_call: TRBV19; clone_size: NA; j_call: TRBJ1-2; d_call: NA; cdr3_aa: CASSGTVRLGYTF; cdr3_nt: TGTGCCAGTAGTGGGACGGTTCGCCTTGGCTACACCTTC
v_call: TRBV6-1; clone_size: NA; j_call: TRBJ1-1; d_call: NA; cdr3_aa: CASSERMNTEAFF; cdr3_nt: TGTGCCAGCAGTGAACGGATGAACACTGAAGCTTTCTTT